The entry below gives a single T cell receptor (beta chain) sequence along with its context. Its antigen remains unidentified. The library was prepared for alpha chains; this beta chain is a stray read, so its frequency means little. Every TCR cDNA molecule bore a unique molecular identifier. Using its own MiXCR run on the 5' RACE reads, TCRdb lists one record per CDR3 protein. Of around 9,800 distinct CDR3 sequences in the sample, approximately 6.5% were seen once. This sample stems from a study of spatial heterogeneity in lung cancer. Points from the study as a whole: Tumor TCRs that were ubiquitous and expanded showed up in blood more at resection than follow-up.

Stated time point: sample taken at primary tumor resection. Tumor, nontumor lung or frozen PBMC supplied whole RNA that was sequenced unsorted. Germline V CDR1 and CDR2: MNHEY, SVGAGI. The CDR3 is made up of 14 amino acids. Between the trimmed V and J ends, which lost 2 bases and 9 bases, there was a span of 14 bases. This sequence was found in a male donor with early-stage non-small cell lung cancer. The starting material was PBMCs, obtained at surgery. The gene calls are TRBV6-5 and TRBJ2-1; weak D call: TRBD1 (5 bases). Here the CDR3 reads CASSYRGWRGEQFF. The CDR3 region has the DNA TGTGCCAGCAGTTACAGGGGTTGGCGCGGTGAGCAGTTCTTC.